This TCR beta chain was retrieved from a study of cytomegalovirus exposure and HLA in healthy donors. In the study overall: Prior work identified around 120 million unique TCR beta sequences in about 179 million T cells.

PCR involved 60 Vbeta and 13 Jbeta primers. The method was immunoSEQ multiplex PCR; TCRdb's version includes in-frame clones alone and lacks a portion of them. The data contain around 140,000 clones, 72% of them singletons. Losses at the gene ends were 4 bases for V and 11 bases for J; bases not matched to a gene: 11. Germline V gene sequence: CDR1 SGDLS, CDR2 YYNGEE. CDR3 length: 13 residues. The chain couples TRBV9 to TRBJ1-1, with 7 bases that match TRBD1. Material: PBMCs. This clonotype was obtained from a man in his fifties in good health and CMV-seropositive. The CDR3 reads CASSRQGLEVAFF. In DNA form, the CDR3 reads TGTGCCAGCAGCAGACAGGGTCTCGAAGTGGCTTTCTTT.